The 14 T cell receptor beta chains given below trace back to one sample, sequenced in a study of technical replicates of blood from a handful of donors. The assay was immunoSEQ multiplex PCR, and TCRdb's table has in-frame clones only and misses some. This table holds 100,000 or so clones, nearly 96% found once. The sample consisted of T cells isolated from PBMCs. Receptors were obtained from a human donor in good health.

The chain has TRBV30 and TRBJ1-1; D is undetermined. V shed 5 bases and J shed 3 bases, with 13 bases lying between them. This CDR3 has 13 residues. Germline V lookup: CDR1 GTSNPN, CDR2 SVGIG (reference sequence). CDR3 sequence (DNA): TGTGCCTGGGAGCGCGGGATGGACACTGAAGCTTTCTTT. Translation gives CAWERGMDTEAFF.

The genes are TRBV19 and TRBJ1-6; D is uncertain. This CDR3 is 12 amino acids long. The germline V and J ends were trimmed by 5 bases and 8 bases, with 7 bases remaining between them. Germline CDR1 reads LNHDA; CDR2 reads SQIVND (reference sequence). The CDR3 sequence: CASSPVDSPLHF. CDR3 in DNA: TGTGCCAGTAGTCCTGTCGATTCACCCCTCCACTTT.

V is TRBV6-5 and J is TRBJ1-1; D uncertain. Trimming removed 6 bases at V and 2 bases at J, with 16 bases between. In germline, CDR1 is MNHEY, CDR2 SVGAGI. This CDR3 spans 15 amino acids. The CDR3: CASRLAPNLNTEAFF. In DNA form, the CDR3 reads TGTGCCAGCAGACTAGCTCCCAACCTAAACACTGAAGCTTTCTTT.

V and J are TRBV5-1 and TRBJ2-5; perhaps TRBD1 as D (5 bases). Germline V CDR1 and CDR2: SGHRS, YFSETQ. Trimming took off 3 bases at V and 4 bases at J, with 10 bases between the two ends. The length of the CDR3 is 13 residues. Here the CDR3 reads CASSWGRAETQYF. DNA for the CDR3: TGCGCCAGCAGCTGGGGCAGGGCAGAGACCCAGTACTTC.

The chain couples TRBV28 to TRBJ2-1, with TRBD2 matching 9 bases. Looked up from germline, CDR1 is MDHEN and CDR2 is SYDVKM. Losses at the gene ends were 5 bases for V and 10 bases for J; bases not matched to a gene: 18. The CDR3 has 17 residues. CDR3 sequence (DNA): TGTGCCAGCAGTGCATACGGCGGGAGGGGCGAAGATAAGGAGCAGTTCTTC. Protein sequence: CASSAYGGRGEDKEQFF.

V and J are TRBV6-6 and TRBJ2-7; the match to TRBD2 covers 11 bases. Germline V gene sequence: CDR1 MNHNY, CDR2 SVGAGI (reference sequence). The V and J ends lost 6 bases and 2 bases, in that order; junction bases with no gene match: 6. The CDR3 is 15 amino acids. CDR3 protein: CASRDTSGGTYEQYF. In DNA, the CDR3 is TGTGCCAGCAGGGACACTAGCGGGGGAACCTACGAGCAGTACTTC.

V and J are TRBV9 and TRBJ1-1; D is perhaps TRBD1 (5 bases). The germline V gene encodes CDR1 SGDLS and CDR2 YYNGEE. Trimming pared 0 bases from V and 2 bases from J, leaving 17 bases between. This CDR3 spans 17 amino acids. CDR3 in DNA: TGTGCCAGCAGCGTAGGGTCGGGGGAACACAAAAACACTGAAGCTTTCTTT. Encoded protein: CASSVGSGEHKNTEAFF.

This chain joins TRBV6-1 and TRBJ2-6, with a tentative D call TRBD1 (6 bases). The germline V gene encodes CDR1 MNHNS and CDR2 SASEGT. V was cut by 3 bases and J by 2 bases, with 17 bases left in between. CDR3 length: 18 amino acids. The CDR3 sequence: CASSDEGGVGAGANVLTF. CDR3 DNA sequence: TGTGCCAGCAGTGACGAAGGGGGAGTCGGTGCTGGGGCCAACGTCCTGACTTTC.

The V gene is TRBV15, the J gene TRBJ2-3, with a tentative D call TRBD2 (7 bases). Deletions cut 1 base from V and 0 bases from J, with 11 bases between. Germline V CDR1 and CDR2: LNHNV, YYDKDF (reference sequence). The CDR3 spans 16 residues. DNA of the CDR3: TGTGCCACCAGCAGAGGGGCGGGGGCTAGCACAGATACGCAGTATTTT. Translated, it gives CATSRGAGASTDTQYF.

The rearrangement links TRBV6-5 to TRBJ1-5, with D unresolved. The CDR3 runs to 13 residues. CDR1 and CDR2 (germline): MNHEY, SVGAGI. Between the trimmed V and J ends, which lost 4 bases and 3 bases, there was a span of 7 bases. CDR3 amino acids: CASSLADNQPQHF. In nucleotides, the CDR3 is TGTGCCAGCAGTTTAGCGGACAATCAGCCCCAGCATTTT.

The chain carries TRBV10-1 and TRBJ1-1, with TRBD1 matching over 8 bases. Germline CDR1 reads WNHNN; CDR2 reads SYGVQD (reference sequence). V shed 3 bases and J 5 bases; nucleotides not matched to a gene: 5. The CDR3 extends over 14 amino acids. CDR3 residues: CASSDPGGKTEAFF. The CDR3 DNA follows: TGCGCCAGCAGTGACCCAGGGGGCAAGACTGAAGCTTTCTTT.

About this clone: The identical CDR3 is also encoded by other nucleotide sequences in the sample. The CDR3 loop reads CASSFPGGYGYTF. The CDR3 nucleotides are TGTGCCAGCAGCTTTCCCGGGGGCTATGGCTACACCTTC. This chain uses TRBV7-6 with TRBJ1-2; D perhaps matches TRBD1 (5 bases). Germline CDR1 SGHVS, CDR2 FNYEAQ. Trimming took off 3 bases at V and 4 bases at J, with 9 bases between the two ends. The CDR3 covers 13 residues.

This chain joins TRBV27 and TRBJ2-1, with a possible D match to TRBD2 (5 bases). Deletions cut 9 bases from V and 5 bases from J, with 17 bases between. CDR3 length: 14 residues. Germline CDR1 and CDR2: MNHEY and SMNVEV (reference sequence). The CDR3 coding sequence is TGTGCCAGTGGTGAGGGCCTCTTGAACAATGAGCAGTTCTTC. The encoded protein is CASGEGLLNNEQFF.

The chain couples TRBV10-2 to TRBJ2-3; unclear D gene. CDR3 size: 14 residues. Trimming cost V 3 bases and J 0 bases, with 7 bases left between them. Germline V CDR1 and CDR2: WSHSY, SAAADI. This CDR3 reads CASSEQLSTDTQYF. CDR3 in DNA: TGCGCCAGCAGTGAACAGCTGAGCACAGATACGCAGTATTTT.